The present entry profiles one T cell receptor beta chain with its context. The antigen is undetermined. These data originate in a study of cytomegalovirus exposure and HLA in healthy donors. Background on the study: In an earlier analysis, almost 120 million unique TCR beta sequences were found from approximately 170 million T cells.

Study-wide findings and caveats: It was 150 to 200 TCR beta chains that were listed as cytomegalovirus-associated. In a later analysis, the majority of CMV-associated beta chains seemingly showed HLA restriction. A link between a missense DCLRE1C variant and TCR beta V- and J-gene trimming emerged from a later analysis.

13 Jbeta primers and 60 Vbeta primers were used for the PCR. Sequencing used immunoSEQ multiplex PCR; TCRdb keeps in-frame clones, though not all of them. The sample holds under 150,000 clones, around 86% seen once. The V gene's germline CDR1 is SQVTM and CDR2 ANQGSEA. V dropped 6 bases and J dropped 5; count of bases not matched to a gene: 5. This CDR3 spans 13 amino acids. The sequencing input was PBMCs. This rearrangement joins TRBV29-1 to TRBJ2-7, with 12 bases identical to TRBD1. The sequence derives from a man aged 18-30 years in good health and CMV-seronegative. The CDR3 bases are TGCAGCGTCCTCCGGGACAGGGGGCACGAGCAGTACTTC. Translated: CSVLRDRGHEQYF.